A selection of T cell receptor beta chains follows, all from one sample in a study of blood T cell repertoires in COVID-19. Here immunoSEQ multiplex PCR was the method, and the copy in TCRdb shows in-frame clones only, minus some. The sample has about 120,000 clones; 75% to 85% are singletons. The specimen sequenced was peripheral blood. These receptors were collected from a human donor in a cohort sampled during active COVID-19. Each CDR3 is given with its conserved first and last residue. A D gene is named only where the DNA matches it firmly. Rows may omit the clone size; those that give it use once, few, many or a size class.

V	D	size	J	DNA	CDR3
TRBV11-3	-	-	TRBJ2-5	TGTGCCAGCAGCCCCAGGCCCGACCAAGAGACCCAGTACTTC	CASSPRPDQETQYF
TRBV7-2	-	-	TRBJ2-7	TGTGCCAGCAGCCCTACTGTCTGGGCCCCCTACGAGCAGTACTTC	CASSPTVWAPYEQYF
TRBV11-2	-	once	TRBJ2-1	TGTGCCAGCAGCACGTACCGGGAGCCATACAATGAGCAGTTCTTC	CASSTYREPYNEQFF
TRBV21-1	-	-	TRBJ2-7	TGTGCCAGCAGCAAAGCCCAATACGGTGGGGGGGCCTACGAGCAGTACTTC	CASSKAQYGGGAYEQYF
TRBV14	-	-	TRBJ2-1	TGTGCCAGCAGGGGACTGTACAATGAGCAGTTCTTC	CASRGLYNEQFF
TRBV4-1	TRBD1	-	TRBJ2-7	TGCGCCAGCAGCCAAGAGGGACAGGCCTTCTACGAGCAGTACTTC	CASSQEGQAFYEQYF
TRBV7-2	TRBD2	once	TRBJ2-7	TGTGCCAGCAGCTTAGAGGGTAGCGGGAGCAACGAGCAGTACTTC	CASSLEGSGSNEQYF
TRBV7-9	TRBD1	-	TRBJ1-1	TGTGCCAGCAGCTGGTACAGGGGTCCTGAAGCTTTCTTT	CASSWYRGPEAFF
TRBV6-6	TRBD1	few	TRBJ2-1	TGTGCCAGCAGAGGGACAGGGGACTTCGATAAGGAGCAGTTCTTC	CASRGTGDFDKEQFF
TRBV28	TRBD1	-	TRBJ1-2	TGTGCCAGCAGTACCCAACAGGGGAACTATGGCTACACCTTC	CASSTQQGNYGYTF
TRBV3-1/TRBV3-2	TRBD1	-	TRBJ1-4	TGTGCCAGCAGTCGGACAGGATGGGGTGAAAAACTGTTTTTT	CASSRTGWGEKLFF
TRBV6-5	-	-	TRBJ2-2	TGTGCCAGCAGTTTCTCGCAGATGAACACCGGGGAGCTGTTTTTT	CASSFSQMNTGELFF
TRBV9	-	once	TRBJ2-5	TGTGCCAGCAGCATTTCGGCCCTAAAGGGGGAGACCCAGTACTTC	CASSISALKGETQYF
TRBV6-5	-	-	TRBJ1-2	TGTGCCAGCAGCAGGGGACCATCCGGAGGCTACACCTTC	CASSRGPSGGYTF
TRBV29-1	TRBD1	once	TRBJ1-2	TGCAGCGTTGAAGGCCAGGGGGTTCTCTATGGTGGCTACACCTTC	CSVEGQGVLYGGYTF
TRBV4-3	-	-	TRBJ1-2	TGCGCCAGCAGCCACAGACAGCTAGCTAACTATGGCTACACCTTC	CASSHRQLANYGYTF
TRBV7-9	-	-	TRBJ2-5	TGTGCCAGCAGCTTAATCACGGGAGCGGAAGAGACCCAGTACTTC	CASSLITGAEETQYF
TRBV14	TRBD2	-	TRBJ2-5	TGTGCCAGCAGCCGGTCTAGCGGATACCAAGAGACCCAGTACTTC	CASSRSSGYQETQYF
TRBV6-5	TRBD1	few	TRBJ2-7	TGTGCCAGCAGTTTCATTGGACAGGGGGAATACGAGCAGTACTTC	CASSFIGQGEYEQYF
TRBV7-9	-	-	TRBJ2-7	TGTGCCAGCAGCGACCGGGACACTCCCTACGAGCAGTACTTC	CASSDRDTPYEQYF
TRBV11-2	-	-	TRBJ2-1	TGTGCCAGCAGCCTAGCTCCAGTTGTGGATGAGCAGTTCTTC	CASSLAPVVDEQFF
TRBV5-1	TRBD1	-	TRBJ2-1	TGCGCCAGCAGACACCAGGGGGCCTACAATGAGCAGTTCTTC	CASRHQGAYNEQFF
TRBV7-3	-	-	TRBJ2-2	TGTGCCAGCCTAGGAGGAGGTCTGGTTTCCGCCGGGGAGCTGTTTTTT	CASLGGGLVSAGELFF
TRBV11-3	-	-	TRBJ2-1	TGTGCCAGCAGCTTGGAGACAGATACAAATGAGCAGTTCTTC	CASSLETDTNEQFF
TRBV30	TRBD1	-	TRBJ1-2	TGTGCCTGGAGTGGATCCTCGGGACAGGGCGTTAGGGGCTACACCTTC	CAWSGSSGQGVRGYTF
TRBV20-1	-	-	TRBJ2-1	TGCAGTGCTAGAGATTCGGGTGAGCAGTTCTTC	CSARDSGEQFF
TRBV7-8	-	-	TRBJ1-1	TGTGCCAGCAGCTTAGTGCGCGGGACGAACACTGAAGCTTTCTTT	CASSLVRGTNTEAFF
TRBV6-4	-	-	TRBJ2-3	TGTGCCAGCAGTGACCCGACAGATCTGCAGACAGATACGCAGTATTTT	CASSDPTDLQTDTQYF
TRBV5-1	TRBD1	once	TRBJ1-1	TGCGCCAGCAGCTCGGGACAGGGCGCTGAAGCTTTCTTT	CASSSGQGAEAFF
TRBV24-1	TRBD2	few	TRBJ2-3	TGTGCCACCGGAGGACTAGGAGTAACAGATACGCAGTATTTT	CATGGLGVTDTQYF
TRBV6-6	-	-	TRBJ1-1	TGTGCCAACCAAGCCGAGGGGAACACTGAAGCTTTCTTT	CANQAEGNTEAFF
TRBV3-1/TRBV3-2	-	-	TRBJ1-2	TGTGCCAGCAGCCTAGGGAGGTATTATGGCTACACCTTC	CASSLGRYYGYTF
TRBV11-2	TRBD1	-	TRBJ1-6	TGTGCCAGCAGCCGGGACAGGGATATCTCACCCCTCCACTTT	CASSRDRDISPLHF
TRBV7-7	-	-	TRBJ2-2	TGTGCTAGCAGCTTAGCGCGGGGTACAGCCGGGGAGCTGTTTTTT	CASSLARGTAGELFF
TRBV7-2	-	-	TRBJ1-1	TGTGCCAGCAGCTTAGTGGACTCATGGAGTACTGAAGCTTTCTTT	CASSLVDSWSTEAFF
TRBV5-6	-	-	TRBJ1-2	TGTGCCAGCAGCTTGAAGCCCGCAGGGGTTGGGGCCGCTAACTATGGCTACACCTTC	CASSLKPAGVGAANYGYTF
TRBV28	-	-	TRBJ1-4	TGTGCCAGCAGTTTACTAGCCTACTTATCCCAAAATGAAAAACTGTTTTTT	CASSLLAYLSQNEKLFF
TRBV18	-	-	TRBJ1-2	TGTGCCAGCTCCACAGGGATCTATGGCTACACCTTC	CASSTGIYGYTF
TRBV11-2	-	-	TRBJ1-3	TGTGCCAGCAGCCCGTCGACAGCGCGCTCTGGAAACACCATATATTTT	CASSPSTARSGNTIYF
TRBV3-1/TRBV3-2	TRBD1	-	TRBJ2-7	TGTGCCAGCAGCAACCGGGACAGCCACTACGAGCAGTACTTC	CASSNRDSHYEQYF
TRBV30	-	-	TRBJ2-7	TGTGCCTGGAGTGTACTCGGCGAGCAGTACTTC	CAWSVLGEQYF
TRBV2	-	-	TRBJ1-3	TGTGCCAGCAGGACCCGGGACTTGATGGGAAACACCATATATTTT	CASRTRDLMGNTIYF
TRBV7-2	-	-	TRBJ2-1	TGTGCCAGCAGCTTAACCGGCAATGAGCAGTTCTTC	CASSLTGNEQFF
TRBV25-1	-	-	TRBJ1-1	TGTGCCAGCAGTGAAGTTAAGAACACTGAAGCTTTCTTT	CASSEVKNTEAFF
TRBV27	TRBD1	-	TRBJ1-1	TGTGCCAGCAGTTCCTTACAGGGGGCCACGAACACTGAAGCTTTCTTT	CASSSLQGATNTEAFF
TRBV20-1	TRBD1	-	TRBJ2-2	TGCAGTGCTAGTAGACAGGGGAACCCCGGGGAGCTGTTTTTT	CSASRQGNPGELFF
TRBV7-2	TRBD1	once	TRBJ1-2	TGTGCCAGCATCCAGGACAGGGTGGGTGGCTACACCTTC	CASIQDRVGGYTF
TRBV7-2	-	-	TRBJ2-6	TGTGCCAGCAGCTTTACAATGCGGGGAGCTGGGGCCAACGTCCTGACTTTC	CASSFTMRGAGANVLTF
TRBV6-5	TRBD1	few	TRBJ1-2	TGTGCCAGCAGTCTACTAGACAGGGGTCTCTATGGCTACACCTTC	CASSLLDRGLYGYTF
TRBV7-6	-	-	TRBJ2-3	TGTGCCAGCAGCTCCAAAGATACGCAGTATTTT	CASSSKDTQYF
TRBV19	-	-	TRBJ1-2	TGTGCCAGTGGTCCCTCAGGGGAACGTGGCTATGGCTACACCTTC	CASGPSGERGYGYTF
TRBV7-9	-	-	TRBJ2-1	TGTGCCAGCAGCTTAGCCGTCAGCTACAATGAGCAGTTCTTC	CASSLAVSYNEQFF
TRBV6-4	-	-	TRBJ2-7	TGTGCCAGCAGTGACCAGGACAGCACCTACGAGCAGTACTTC	CASSDQDSTYEQYF